These 14 T cell receptor beta chains were sequenced from one sample in a study of CD8+CD57+ T cells in acquired aplastic anemia (dated by TCRdb to between 2018 and 2020). The patients picked for sequencing were ones in whom flow cytometry had shown an expansion of CD8+CD57+ cells. Data came from an Illumina HiSeq 2000. Genomic DNA served as template for TCR beta VDJ combination and CDR3 sequence profiling. TCRdb applied fastp at Q25 and MiXCR to the public reads, then kept only in-frame beta chains. Under each unique CDR3 protein, matching rows form one entry showing the most common genes and DNA. For this sample the table gives about 270,000 distinct CDR3 sequences, of which 65% to 90% were detected only once. The ten largest clones take up less than 50% of the sample. Sequenced input: sorted CD4+, CD8+, or CD8+CD57+ T cells (not recorded which) from PBMCs. These receptors all come from a human donor with aplastic anemia.

This chain uses TRBV19 with TRBJ1-5, with D possibly TRBD1 on 6 matching bases. This CDR3 spans 14 amino acids. The V end lost 0 bases, the J end lost 6 bases, and 9 bases lay between the germline ends. Germline CDR1 is LNHDA and CDR2 is SQIVND (reference sequence). The CDR3 here is CASSIEGASQPQHF. CDR3 bases: TGTGCCAGTAGTATAGAGGGGGCCAGTCAGCCCCAGCATTTT. Full variable domain (missing parts from reference TRBV19 and TRBJ1-5): DGGITQSPKYLFRKEGQNVTLSCEQNLNHDAMYWYRQDPGQGLRLIYYSQIVNDFQKGDIAEGYSVSREKKESFPLTVTSAQKNPTAFYLCASSIEGASQPQHFGDGTRLSIL.

This chain uses TRBV12-5 with TRBJ2-3; 10 bases fit TRBD2. Germline V gene data show CDR1 as LGHNT and CDR2 as FRNRAP. The J segment lost 4 bases and the V segment lost 1 base, leaving 2 bases of the junction unmatched. The CDR3 sequence is 15 residues long. The DNA for the CDR3 is TGTGCTAGTGGTTTGGAAGGGACTAGCGCAGATACGCAGTATTTT. Its translation is CASGLEGTSADTQYF. Full variable domain (missing parts from reference TRBV12-5 and TRBJ2-3): DARVTQTPRHKVTEMGQEVTMRCQPILGHNTVFWYRQTMMQGLELLAYFRNRAPLDDSGMPKDRFSAEMPDATLATLKIQPSEPRDSAVYFCASGLEGTSADTQYFGPGTRLTVL.

For the CDR3, the DNA is TGCAGCGCTAGGGACAGGGGGTACTATGGCTACACCTTC. Protein sequence: CSARDRGYYGYTF. The rearrangement joins TRBV29-1 to TRBJ1-2; 11 bases fit TRBD1. CDR3 length: 13 residues. With 7 bases clipped from V and 3 bases from J, the junction kept 4 bases outside the gene matches. Looked up from germline, CDR1 is SQVTM and CDR2 is ANQGSEA.

This chain links TRBV5-8 with TRBJ1-2; D call uncertain. The CDR3 loop spans 16 amino acids. Trimming pared 2 bases from V and 3 bases from J, leaving 17 bases between. Germline CDR1 is SGHTS and CDR2 is YDEGEE. The CDR3 region is CASSFTSAGLDYGYTF. The CDR3 DNA is TGTGCCAGCAGCTTTACTAGCGCGGGCTTGGACTATGGCTACACCTTC.

V usage is TRBV7-8 and J usage is TRBJ2-7; no firm D call. CDR1 SGHVS and CDR2 FQNEAQ come from the germline V gene. CDR3 size: 18 residues. The V and J ends lost 0 bases and 4 bases respectively, with 22 bases between them. Here the CDR3 DNA reads TGTGCCAGCAGCTTAGCGGCAGGTGGCGATACCCAGTATTACGAGCAGTACGTC. Its protein is CASSLAAGGDTQYYEQYV.

A remark on this clonotype: An end of the junction does not agree with germline; a read error may underlie this. V is TRBV7-2 and J is TRBJ1-6; 8 positions match TRBD1. This CDR3 region has 16 residues. Germline V gene lookup returns CDR1 SGHTA and CDR2 FQGNSA. The CDR3 spells CASSLAGGADNSPLHF. The CDR3 DNA follows: TGTGCCAGCAGCTTGGCAGGGGGCGCCGACAATTCCCCCCTCCACTTT. Full variable domain (outside the CDR3, taken from reference TRBV7-2 and TRBJ1-6): GAGVSQSPSNKVTEKGKDVELRCDPISGHTALYWYRQSLGQGLEFLIYFQGNSAPDKSGLPSDRFSAERTGGSVSTLTIQRTQQEDSAVYLCASSLAGGADNSPLHFGNGTRLTVT.

As to this clonotype: A read error may produce the germline difference seen at one junction end. The J gene is TRBJ1-2, the V gene TRBV9; no clear D gene. Per germline, CDR1 SGDLS and CDR2 YYNGEE. The CDR3 loop spans 13 amino acids. CDR3 region: CASSVGPATQYFF. As DNA, the CDR3 is TGTGCCAGCAGCGTAGGGCCAGCTACGCAGTACTTTTTC.

This clonotype showed up just a few times. CDR3 sequence reads: CASRLADYEQYF. The CDR3 DNA sequence: TGCGCCAGCAGACTAGCGGACTACGAGCAGTACTTC. The gene calls are TRBV10-2 and TRBJ2-7, with 8 bases lining up with TRBD2. The J segment lost 3 bases and the V segment lost 6 bases, leaving 1 base of the junction unmatched. CDR3 size: 12 residues. CDR1 and CDR2 (germline): WSHSY, SAAADI.

The chain combines TRBV7-2 with TRBJ2-7, with TRBD1 matching over 9 bases. Germline assignment: CDR1 SGHTA and CDR2 FQGNSA. V shed 6 bases, J shed 13 bases, and the junction held 19 bases outside the gene matches. The CDR3 runs 15 residues. CDR3 sequence reads: CASRPEQGAYEQYYF. The CDR3 region has the DNA TGTGCCAGCAGACCGGAACAGGGGGCATACGAGCAGTACTACTTC.

The genes are TRBV9 and TRBJ1-2, with D hard to call. There are 10 residues in the CDR3. With 4 bases removed from V and 11 bases from J, the gap between germline ends came to 9 bases. CDR1 and CDR2 (germline): SGDLS, YYNGEE. CDR3 DNA sequence: TGTGCCAGCAGCCCCAGGTTGTACACCTTC. It yields the protein CASSPRLYTF.

The V gene is TRBV25-1, the J gene TRBJ1-1; D possibly corresponds to TRBD1 (6 bases). Trimming removed 7 bases from V and 0 bases from J, with 15 bases in between. The germline V gene has CDR1 MGHDK and CDR2 SYGVNS. The CDR3 sequence is 15 residues long. CDR3 loop: CASKEGEGMNTEAFF. The DNA of the CDR3 is TGTGCCAGCAAAGAGGGGGAGGGAATGAACACTGAAGCTTTCTTT.

This chain connects TRBV12-3 or TRBV12-4 to TRBJ2-5; no clear D. CDR3 length: 13 residues. V was cut by 6 bases and J by 1 base, with 9 bases left in between. This chain's CDR3 is CASSNTPQETQYF. The CDR3 nucleotides read TGTGCCAGCAGCAACACCCCCCAAGAGACCCAGTACTTC.

This clonotype was counted a few times. This chain uses TRBV10-2 with TRBJ2-1, with 15 bases aligning to TRBD2. V shed 8 bases and J 0 bases; nucleotides not matched to a gene: 8. The CDR3 contains 18 residues. From germline, CDR1 is WSHSY and CDR2 SAAADI. This CDR3 is CASAGGLAGGSSYNEQFF. For the CDR3, the DNA is TGCGCCAGCGCGGGTGGACTAGCGGGGGGGTCCTCCTACAATGAGCAGTTCTTC.

The chain is built from TRBV29-1 and TRBJ1-1; TRBD1 agrees at 8 bases. Germline CDR1 is SQVTM and CDR2 is ANQGSEA. The CDR3 has 10 residues. J was trimmed by 8 bases and V by 6 bases; bases with no gene match: 2. Here the CDR3 DNA reads TGCAGCGTACGACAGGGGGAAGCTTTCTTT. This encodes CSVRQGEAFF.